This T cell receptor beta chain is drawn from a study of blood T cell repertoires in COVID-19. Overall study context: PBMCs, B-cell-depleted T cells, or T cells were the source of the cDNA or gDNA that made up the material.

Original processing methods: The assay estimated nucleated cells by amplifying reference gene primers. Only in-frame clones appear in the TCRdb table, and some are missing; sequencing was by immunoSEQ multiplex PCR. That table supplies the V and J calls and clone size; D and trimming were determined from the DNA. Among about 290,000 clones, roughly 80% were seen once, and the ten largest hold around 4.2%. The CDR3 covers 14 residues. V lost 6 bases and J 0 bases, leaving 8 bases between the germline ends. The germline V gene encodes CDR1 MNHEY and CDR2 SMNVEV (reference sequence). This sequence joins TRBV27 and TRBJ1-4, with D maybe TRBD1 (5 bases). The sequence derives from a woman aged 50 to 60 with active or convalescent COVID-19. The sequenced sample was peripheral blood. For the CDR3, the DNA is TGTGCCAGCAGCCTACAGGCAACTAATGAAAAACTGTTTTTT. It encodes CASSLQATNEKLFF.